Listed below are T cell receptor beta chains from one sample, sequenced in a study of T cells in Graves' hyperthyroidism and ophthalmopathy. TCRdb re-called the multiplex PCR reads with MiXCR, one entry per CDR3 protein. This table holds 300,000 to 450,000 distinct CDR3 sequences, approximately 15% found once. The sample taken for sequencing was blood. The receptor source for this set is a woman aged 25-40 years with Graves' hyperthyroidism. CDR3s include the opening cysteine and the closing phenylalanine or tryptophan. A D gene is named only where the DNA matches it firmly. Where a row states a size, it is once, few, many or the class of an expanded clone; other rows omit it.

V	D	J	size	CDR3	DNA
TRBV11-2	TRBD2	TRBJ2-5	NA	CASSLLGTSASWYF	TGTGCCAGCAGCTTATTAGGGACTAGCGCATCCTGGTACTTC
TRBV28	TRBD1	TRBJ2-3	many	CASSPGTGRGTDTQYF	TGTGCCAGCAGTCCCGGGACAGGGCGCGGCACAGATACGCAGTATTTT
TRBV29-1	TRBD2	TRBJ2-3	many	CSVGLAGHTDTQYF	TGCAGCGTTGGACTAGCGGGTCACACAGATACGCAGTATTTT
TRBV14	TRBD1	TRBJ2-5	NA	CASSQVGAGGQETQYF	TGTGCCAGCAGCCAAGTCGGGGCAGGGGGCCAAGAGACCCAGTACTTC
TRBV7-8	NA	TRBJ2-1	many	CASSLRLVMGNNEQFF	TGTGCCAGCAGCTTGCGACTAGTGATGGGAAACAATGAGCAGTTCTTC
TRBV28	NA	TRBJ2-5	many	CASSLIGGRETQYF	TGTGCCAGCAGTTTAATCGGGGGCCGCGAGACCCAGTACTTC
TRBV6-6	NA	TRBJ2-5	few	CASSYLEGERSQYF	TGTGCCAGCAGTTACTTGGAGGGAGAACGTTCCCAGTACTTC
TRBV20-1	TRBD1	TRBJ2-1	many	CSAEGQGYNNEQFF	TGCAGTGCCGAGGGACAGGGGTATAACAATGAGCAGTTCTTC
TRBV5-1	NA	TRBJ2-1	NA	CASSFLSGNPENEQFF	TGCGCCAGCAGCTTTCTATCGGGAAACCCGGAAAATGAGCAGTTCTTC
TRBV20-1	TRBD2	TRBJ2-7	few	CSASVVAGAYEQYF	TGCAGTGCTAGTGTAGTAGCGGGGGCCTACGAGCAGTACTTC
TRBV18	TRBD2	TRBJ2-5	few	CASSPPAGGPGKTQYF	TGTGCCAGCTCACCACCTGCGGGGGGCCCGGGTAAGACCCAGTACTTC
TRBV3-1	TRBD2	TRBJ2-3	NA	CASSQGLAGGDTQYF	TGTGCCAGCAGCCAAGGACTAGCGGGTGGAGATACGCAGTATTTT
TRBV28	NA	TRBJ2-5	few	CASCKTQETQYF	TGTGCCAGCTGCAAGACCCAAGAGACCCAGTACTTC
TRBV30	NA	TRBJ2-2	NA	CAREQGFGELFF	TGTGCCAGGGAACAGGGCTTTGGGGAGCTGTTTTTT
TRBV28	TRBD2	TRBJ2-7	many	CASRYSGSHEQYF	TGTGCCAGCAGATATAGCGGGAGCCACGAGCAGTACTTC
TRBV14	TRBD1	TRBJ2-1	many	CASSQLDRGLPYEQFF	TGTGCCAGCAGCCAACTGGACAGGGGGCTGCCATATGAGCAGTTCTTC
TRBV19	TRBD1	TRBJ1-2	NA	CASREGAIYGYTF	TGTGCCAGTAGAGAGGGGGCGATCTATGGCTACACCTTC
TRBV5-6	TRBD2	TRBJ2-3	many	CASSLLASGAASTDTQYF	TGTGCCAGCAGCTTGTTGGCTAGCGGGGCAGCTAGCACAGATACGCAGTATTTT
TRBV30	TRBD2	TRBJ2-5	many	CAWSRGAGGEETQYF	TGTGCCTGGAGTAGGGGAGCGGGAGGTGAAGAGACCCAGTACTTC
TRBV4-1	TRBD1	TRBJ1-5	NA	CASSQLPGGSGGNQPRHF	TGCGCCAGCAGCCAACTCCCAGGGGGATCAGGGGGCAATCAGCCCCGGCATTTT
TRBV5-1	NA	TRBJ2-3	many	CASSFLAGRDTQYF	TGCGCCAGCAGCTTCTTGGCAGGGCGAGATACGCAGTATTTT
TRBV2	NA	TRBJ2-3	many	CASSEGRRLDTQYF	TGTGCCAGCAGTGAGGGGAGGCGGCTAGATACGCAGTATTTT
TRBV6-2/TRBV6-3	NA	TRBJ2-1	few	CASSPSTPSSYNEQFF	TGTGCCAGCAGTCCCTCGACCCCCAGCTCCTACAATGAGCAGTTCTTC
TRBV2	NA	TRBJ1-1	many	CASSELENTEAFF	TGTGCCAGCAGTGAACTCGAGAACACTGAAGCTTTCTTT
TRBV12-3/TRBV12-4	TRBD1	TRBJ2-1	many	CASSFSDRGREQFF	TGTGCCAGCAGTTTCTCGGACAGGGGCCGGGAGCAGTTCTTC
TRBV7-3	TRBD1	TRBJ2-2	NA	CASSGTADRAGTGELFF	TGTGCCAGCAGCGGAACCGCGGACAGGGCAGGAACCGGGGAGCTGTTTTTT
TRBV6-1	TRBD2	TRBJ2-7	NA	CASSNGLAGIYEQYF	TGTGCCAGCAGTAATGGACTAGCGGGCATCTACGAGCAGTACTTC
TRBV30	NA	TRBJ1-1	NA	CAWSVRRGATNTEAFF	TGTGCCTGGAGTGTAAGGCGTGGGGCCACGAACACTGAAGCTTTCTTT
TRBV18	TRBD2	TRBJ2-7	many	CASSPQGGTSGNEQYF	TGTGCCAGCTCACCCCAGGGCGGGACTAGCGGGAACGAGCAGTACTTC
TRBV29-1	TRBD2	TRBJ2-3	NA	CSVAIGTSGRSADTQYF	TGCAGCGTTGCGATTGGGACTAGCGGGAGATCCGCAGATACGCAGTATTTT
TRBV20-1	NA	TRBJ1-2	NA	CSASDGMRGYTF	TGCAGTGCTAGCGACGGGATGCGGGGCTACACCTTC
TRBV4-1	NA	TRBJ1-2	NA	CASSQVGGSYGYTF	TGCGCCAGCAGCCAAGTTGGGGGATCCTATGGCTACACCTTC
TRBV29-1	TRBD1	TRBJ2-1	few	CSVERDRRNEQFF	TGCAGCGTTGAAAGGGACAGGCGCAATGAGCAGTTCTTC
TRBV30	TRBD2	TRBJ2-2	many	CAWSPYRTSGRSGELFF	TGTGCCTGGAGTCCATACCGGACTAGCGGGAGGTCCGGGGAGCTGTTTTTT
TRBV18	TRBD2	TRBJ2-7	many	CASSPGLAGVGDEQYF	TGTGCCAGCTCCCCCGGACTAGCGGGAGTGGGGGACGAGCAGTACTTC
TRBV6-5	TRBD2	TRBJ2-7	NA	CASSYSERGHYEQYF	TGTGCCAGCAGTTACTCGGAGCGGGGGCACTACGAGCAGTACTTC
TRBV3-1	NA	TRBJ1-1	NA	CASSQAIQAPEAFF	TGTGCCAGCAGCCAAGCCATTCAGGCTCCTGAAGCTTTCTTT
TRBV13	NA	TRBJ2-3	many	CASSLVSRGTDTQYF	TGTGCCAGCAGCTTGGTCTCTAGAGGCACAGATACGCAGTATTTT
TRBV5-1	TRBD2	TRBJ2-7	many	CASSFVAGDSYEQYF	TGCGCCAGCAGCTTCGTAGCGGGAGACTCCTACGAGCAGTACTTC
TRBV6-4	TRBD1	TRBJ1-4	many	CASSDQGQGGKLFF	TGTGCCAGCAGTGACCAAGGACAGGGGGGAAAACTGTTTTTT
TRBV3-1	NA	TRBJ1-1	NA	CASSQESGGYTEAFF	TGTGCCAGCAGCCAAGAAAGCGGAGGGTACACTGAAGCTTTCTTT
TRBV12-3/TRBV12-4	NA	TRBJ2-4	NA	CASTTRGWFDIQYF	TGTGCCAGCACGACCAGGGGATGGTTTGACATTCAGTACTTC
TRBV28	TRBD2	TRBJ2-1	many	CASSLGEGYNEQFF	TGTGCCAGCAGTTTAGGGGAGGGGTACAATGAGCAGTTCTTC
TRBV25-1	NA	TRBJ1-1	many	CASGQGSEAFF	TGTGCCAGCGGGCAGGGTTCTGAAGCTTTCTTT
TRBV18	NA	TRBJ2-1	many	CASSPKQGRGNEQFF	TGTGCCAGCTCACCAAAACAGGGCAGGGGCAATGAGCAGTTCTTC
TRBV13	NA	TRBJ2-2	NA	CASSSRDGNTGELFF	TGTGCCAGCAGTTCCCGGGACGGGAACACCGGGGAGCTGTTTTTT
TRBV7-9	TRBD1	TRBJ2-1	many	CASSLEAGGNEQFF	TGTGCCAGCAGCTTAGAGGCAGGGGGCAATGAGCAGTTCTTC
TRBV11-2	TRBD1	TRBJ2-3	many	CASSPGQGGSDTQYF	TGTGCCAGCAGCCCGGGACAGGGGGGATCAGATACGCAGTATTTT
TRBV29-1	NA	TRBJ2-5	NA	CSVVVGGAGPETQYF	TGCAGCGTTGTTGTGGGTGGAGCGGGTCCGGAGACCCAGTACTTC
TRBV30	NA	TRBJ1-1	many	CAWIGGREAFF	TGTGCCTGGATCGGGGGGCGCGAAGCTTTCTTT
TRBV20-1	TRBD1	TRBJ2-1	few	CSARDAGTGNNEQFF	TGCAGTGCTAGAGATGCCGGGACAGGTAACAATGAGCAGTTCTTC
TRBV11-2	NA	TRBJ2-7	few	CASSLPGPSYEQYF	TGTGCCAGCAGTCTTCCGGGGCCCTCCTACGAGCAGTACTTC